These 3 T cell receptor beta chains share one sample of origin, sequenced in a study of shared clonotypes between healthy human individuals. Profiling relied on immunoSEQ multiplex PCR, and the TCRdb table lists in-frame clones only, not all of them. Among more than 400,000 clones listed, approximately 80% were seen once. The source material was PBMCs. Source of these receptors: a woman in her forties in good health. Some clones in this sample may be carry-over from other donors' samples.

The genes are TRBV19 and TRBJ2-2, with 11 bases that match TRBD2. The CDR3 is 16 residues long. With 3 bases clipped from V and 4 bases from J, the junction kept 4 bases outside the gene matches. Germline loops: CDR1 LNHDA, CDR2 SQIVND (reference sequence). CDR3 in amino acids: CASSIPGTSGTGELFF. The CDR3 region has the DNA TGTGCCAGTAGTATTCCCGGGACTAGCGGCACCGGGGAGCTGTTTTTT.

The genes are TRBV30 and TRBJ2-3; 8 bases are shared with TRBD2. Trimming took 0 bases from V and 2 from J; bases not matched to a gene: 7. The CDR3 covers 16 residues. CDR1 GTSNPN and CDR2 SVGIG come from the germline V gene (reference sequence). The CDR3 DNA reads as TGTGCCTGGAGTGTGGGGCTAGCGGGCCTCACAGATACGCAGTATTTT. The encoded protein is CAWSVGLAGLTDTQYF.

This clone was counted between two and nine times. Other DNA variants within this sample encode the same CDR3. V and J are TRBV15 and TRBJ2-7; D unresolved. CDR3 size: 17 residues. With 0 bases removed from V and 2 bases from J, the gap between germline ends came to 17 bases. Looked up from germline, CDR1 is LNHNV and CDR2 is YYDKDF (reference sequence). CDR3 protein: CATSRDPDIIQTYEQYF. DNA for the CDR3: TGTGCCACCAGCAGAGATCCCGATATCATTCAAACCTACGAGCAGTACTTC.